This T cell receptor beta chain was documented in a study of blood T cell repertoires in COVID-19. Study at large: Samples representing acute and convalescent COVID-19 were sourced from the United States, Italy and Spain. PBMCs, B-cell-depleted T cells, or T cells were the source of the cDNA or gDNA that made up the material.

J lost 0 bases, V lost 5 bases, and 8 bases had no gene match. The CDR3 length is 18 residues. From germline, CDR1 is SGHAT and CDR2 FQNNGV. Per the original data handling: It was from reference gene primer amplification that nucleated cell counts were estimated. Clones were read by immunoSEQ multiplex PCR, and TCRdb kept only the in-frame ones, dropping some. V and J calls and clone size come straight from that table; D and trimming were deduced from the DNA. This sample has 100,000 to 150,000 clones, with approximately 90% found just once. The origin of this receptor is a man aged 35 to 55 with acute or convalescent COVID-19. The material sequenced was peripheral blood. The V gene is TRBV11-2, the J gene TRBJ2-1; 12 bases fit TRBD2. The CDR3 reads CASSTGLAGPSSYNEQFF. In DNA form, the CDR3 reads TGTGCCAGCAGCACAGGACTAGCGGGGCCAAGCTCCTACAATGAGCAGTTCTTC.